The next 20 T cell receptor beta chains were all read from a single sample in a study of T cell clones after liver transplantation. This table comes from immunoSEQ multiplex PCR, and its TCRdb copy is limited to in-frame clones, with some not included. The profile shows 55,000 or so clones, 65% to 75% of them singletons. The material sequenced was CD4+ T cells from blood, taken before liver transplant. Every receptor here comes from a human donor who received a liver transplant.

In this sample, this clone turned up a few times. The chain uses TRBV5-1 and TRBJ1-4, with 10 positions matching TRBD1. Losses at the gene ends were 5 bases for V and 5 bases for J; bases not matched to a gene: 12. Germline lookup yields CDR1 SGHRS and CDR2 YFSETQ. This CDR3 has 17 amino acids. DNA of the CDR3: TGCGCCAGCAGTCCGGGACAGGGGAATGGACCGAATGAAAAACTGTTTTTT. It encodes CASSPGQGNGPNEKLFF.

This sequence joins TRBV19 and TRBJ1-1; 7 bases fit TRBD1. J was trimmed by 5 bases and V by 5 bases; bases with no gene match: 14. Germline V gene sequence: CDR1 LNHDA, CDR2 SQIVND (reference sequence). The length of the CDR3 is 16 residues. CDR3 amino acids: CASSPGQAQRGTEAFF. The CDR3 DNA follows: TGTGCCAGTAGTCCTGGACAGGCTCAACGGGGAACTGAAGCTTTCTTT.

The chain employs TRBV7-6 and TRBJ1-2; no clear D gene. CDR3 length equals 13 residues. Germline CDR1 SGHVS, CDR2 FNYEAQ. V was trimmed by 2 bases and J by 4 bases, leaving 8 bases between them. CDR3 amino acids: CASSLLSGYGYTF. CDR3 coding DNA: TGTGCCAGCAGCTTATTATCGGGCTATGGCTACACCTTC. The whole variable domain, remainder taken from reference TRBV7-6 and TRBJ1-2, is GAGVSQSPRYKVTKRGQDVALRCDPISGHVSLYWYRQALGQGPEFLTYFNYEAQQDKSGLPNDRFSAERPEGSISTLTIQRTEQRDSAMYRCASSLLSGYGYTFGSGTRLTVV.

The rearrangement links TRBV18 to TRBJ2-7, with 9 bases fitting TRBD1. Germline assignment: CDR1 KGHSH and CDR2 LQKENI. The length of the CDR3 is 14 residues. The J segment lost 5 bases and the V segment lost 3 bases, leaving 5 bases of the junction unmatched. In nucleotides, the CDR3 is TGTGCCAGCTCACCGGGACAGGGTGGACACGAGCAGTACTTC. Its protein is CASSPGQGGHEQYF.

As DNA, the CDR3 is TGCGCCAGCAGCACGGACGGGGTAGCGAACACCGGGGAGCTGTTTTTT. Amino acid sequence: CASSTDGVANTGELFF. This rearrangement joins TRBV5-1 to TRBJ2-2; the D gene is possibly TRBD2 (5 bases). This CDR3 has 16 amino acids. Germline CDR1 reads SGHRS; CDR2 reads YFSETQ. V dropped 4 bases and J dropped 0 bases, with 13 bases sitting between them.

This clone turned up a few times. The chain recombines TRBV18 with TRBJ2-7, with D perhaps TRBD2 (5 bases). Deletions cut 6 bases from V and 5 bases from J, with 8 bases between. The CDR3 spans 11 residues. CDR1 is KGHSH, CDR2 LQKENI, per germline. This chain's CDR3 is CASSEGNEQYF. The CDR3, as DNA: TGTGCCAGCTCCGAGGGAAACGAGCAGTACTTC.

The gene calls are TRBV30 and TRBJ2-2, with TRBD1 matching 7 bases. The CDR3 has 13 residues. Germline V CDR1 and CDR2: GTSNPN, SVGIG (reference sequence). The trim removed 5 bases at V and 5 bases at J, leaving 5 bases unmatched. The CDR3 nucleotides are TGTGCCTGGTCGGGACAGAATACCGGGGAGCTGTTTTTT. Protein sequence: CAWSGQNTGELFF.

This chain uses TRBV20-1 with TRBJ1-2; D is unclear. The CDR3 is 11 amino acids. Trimming left V 0 bases short and J 8 bases short, with 7 bases between. Germline V lookup: CDR1 DFQATT, CDR2 SNEGSKA (reference sequence). The DNA for the CDR3 is TGCAGTGCTAGAGAGGGGAGAGGCTACACCTTC. It specifies CSAREGRGYTF.

This clone has a handful of counts. The J gene is TRBJ2-1, the V gene TRBV6-5; 8 bases line up with TRBD1. The CDR3 has 14 amino acids. The trim removed 8 bases at V and 7 bases at J, leaving 10 bases unmatched. Looked up from germline, CDR1 is MNHEY and CDR2 is SVGAGI. CDR3 sequence reads: CASSLARGRNEQFF. CDR3 DNA: TGTGCCAGCTCCCTGGCCAGGGGGCGAAATGAGCAGTTCTTC.

The CDR3, as DNA: TGTGCCAGCAGCCCTCGGGCGGGCACGGGCACTGAAGCTTTCTTT. Translated: CASSPRAGTGTEAFF. The chain recombines TRBV14 with TRBJ1-1; D gene ambiguous. Germline V lookup: CDR1 SGHDN, CDR2 FVKESK. The ends were cut back, 4 bases at V and 4 bases at J, with 16 bases in the middle. This CDR3 comprises 15 residues.

This clone has a handful of counts. CDR3 nucleotide sequence: TGTGCCACCAGCAGTTGGAGAAGCGGGGGGATCGGGGGGGAGCAGTTCTTC. Amino acid sequence: CATSSWRSGGIGGEQFF. The chain couples TRBV15 to TRBJ2-1; TRBD2 matches at 9 bases. The CDR3 has 17 residues. V shed 3 bases, J shed 10 bases, and the junction held 16 bases outside the gene matches. Per germline, CDR1 LNHNV and CDR2 YYDKDF (reference sequence).

The rearrangement joins TRBV10-1 to TRBJ2-7; no clear D gene. Trimming took off 4 bases at V and 3 bases at J, with 4 bases between the two ends. CDR1 WNHNN and CDR2 SYGVQD come from the germline V gene (reference sequence). This CDR3 spans 11 amino acids. CDR3 amino acids: CASSAGYEQYF. The CDR3 DNA is TGCGCCAGCAGTGCGGGCTACGAGCAGTACTTC.

The rearrangement links TRBV6-5 to TRBJ2-1; D not certain. Per germline, CDR1 MNHEY and CDR2 SVGAGI. The CDR3 runs to 11 residues. V lost 3 bases, J lost 14 bases, and 11 bases lay in between. The CDR3 DNA sequence: TGTGCCAGCAGTTATTCCTATTATGAGTTCTTC. As protein: CASSYSYYEFF.

In DNA, the CDR3 is TGTGCCAGCAGGCGACAACAGGCGGGAAACACCATATATTTT. Translated: CASRRQQAGNTIYF. This rearrangement joins TRBV6-5 to TRBJ1-3; D might be TRBD1 (5 bases). CDR3 length: 14 amino acids. Germline loops: CDR1 MNHEY, CDR2 SVGAGI. The V end was cut by 6 bases, the J end by 4 bases, with 13 bases between.

The chain uses TRBV25-1 and TRBJ2-1, with D possibly being TRBD2 (6 bases). With 7 bases removed from V and 8 bases from J, the gap between germline ends came to 15 bases. Germline CDR1 MGHDK, CDR2 SYGVNS. This CDR3 has 13 residues. The CDR3 sequence is CASTGGRFDEQFF. The DNA of the CDR3 is TGTGCCAGCACCGGGGGACGCTTCGATGAGCAGTTCTTC.

The gene calls are TRBV4-1 and TRBJ2-3; 10 nucleotides line up with TRBD2. The CDR3 has 18 residues. Germline CDR1 reads MGHRA; CDR2 reads YSYEKL. Trimming at V came to 3 bases and at J to 3 bases, leaving 12 bases not matched to a gene. For the CDR3, the DNA is TGCGCCAGCAGCCACGTTGGGCTAGCGGGGGATGGGACAGATACGCAGTATTTT. It yields the protein CASSHVGLAGDGTDTQYF.

The rearrangement uses TRBV5-6 and TRBJ1-5; D uncertain. V was shortened by 5 bases and J by 0 bases, with 12 bases between the two germline ends. The germline V gene has CDR1 SGHDT and CDR2 YYEEEE. The CDR3 runs 15 residues. CDR3 nucleotides: TGTGCCAGCAGAAAGGAGGCAGATAGCAATCAGCCCCAGCATTTT. Residues: CASRKEADSNQPQHF. Together with reference TRBV5-6 and TRBJ1-5, the CDR3 gives the full variable domain: DAGVTQSPTHLIKTRGQQVTLRCSPKSGHDTVSWYQQALGQGPQFIFQYYEEEERQRGNFPDRFSGHQFPNYSSELNVNALLLGDSALYLCASRKEADSNQPQHFGDGTRLSIL.

The gene calls are TRBV5-6 and TRBJ1-1; no definite D call. Germline V lookup: CDR1 SGHDT, CDR2 YYEEEE. Trimming pared 2 bases from V and 0 bases from J, leaving 20 bases between. This CDR3 region has 18 residues. The DNA for the CDR3 is TGTGCCAGCAGCTTTTTTGGCGGCGAGGGTTCCATGAACACTGAAGCTTTCTTT. Residues: CASSFFGGEGSMNTEAFF.

The V call is TRBV29-1, the J call TRBJ2-3; TRBD1 matches at 7 bases. This CDR3 has 13 amino acids. Germline assignment: CDR1 SQVTM and CDR2 ANQGSEA. V was pared by 3 bases and J by 5 bases, with 5 bases of the junction left unmatched. CDR3 sequence (DNA): TGCAGCGTTGAGTCAGGGGGTGGAGATACGCAGTATTTT. It encodes CSVESGGGDTQYF.

V usage is TRBV5-1 and J usage is TRBJ2-7, with a tentative D call TRBD1 (7 bases). Germline V gene sequence: CDR1 SGHRS, CDR2 YFSETQ. The V end was cut by 2 bases, the J end by 6 bases, with 15 bases between. The CDR3 covers 14 residues. The CDR3, as DNA: TGCGCCAGCAGCTTTGACAGGGAGGCCTCCGAGCAGTACTTC. It yields the protein CASSFDREASEQYF.